A selection of T cell receptor beta chains follows, all from one sample in a study of CD4+ T cells in melanoma. The repertoire was sequenced with immunoSEQ multiplex PCR; TCRdb's copy has only in-frame clones and lacks some. The table has 15,000 to 20,000 clones, more than 65% seen once; the top ten hold approximately 5.4%. The sample comprised cells from a culture (not recorded whether cultured in vitro). The origin of the receptors is a human donor with melanoma. Both conserved end residues are part of each CDR3. D genes are given only for firm matches. Only some rows state a clone size, as once, few, many or a class for expanded clones.

d_call clone_size j_call v_call cdr3_nt cdr3_aa
. . TRBJ2-2 TRBV2 TGTGCCAGCAGGGAGTCGCTTGGAGGCTGGGCGAACACCGGGGAGCTGTTTTTT CASRESLGGWANTGELFF
TRBD1 few TRBJ1-1 TRBV18 TGTGCCAGCTCACACGCGGCGACAGGGCGGAACACTGAAGCTTTCTTT CASSHAATGRNTEAFF
. few TRBJ2-1 TRBV18 TGTGCCAGCTCACCGGGGTTAGGTGCAGGGCAGTTCTTC CASSPGLGAGQFF
. . TRBJ1-5 TRBV7-9 TGTGCCAGCAGCCGATTACAGAGGAAGAATCAGCCCCAGCATTTT CASSRLQRKNQPQHF
. . TRBJ2-3 TRBV11-2 TGTGCCAGCAGCTTAGATCCGGGACCCCCGGGAGATACGCAGTATTTT CASSLDPGPPGDTQYF
TRBD2 . TRBJ2-2 TRBV9 TGTGCCAGCAGCGTAGAACCGGGGGGGAACACCGGGGAGCTGTTTTTT CASSVEPGGNTGELFF
. . TRBJ1-2 TRBV6-5 TGTGCCAGCTGGAGACAGGCAGGCTATGGCTACACCTTC CASWRQAGYGYTF
TRBD2 . TRBJ2-3 TRBV5-4 TGTGCCAGCAGCTTCGTTGCGGGGGGGGCAGATACGCAGTATTTT CASSFVAGGADTQYF
TRBD2 . TRBJ2-3 TRBV4-1 TGCGCCAGCAGCCAAGAAACTAGCGGGGGGCGTGTGTACCGTAGGGCGCAGTATTTT CASSQETSGGRVYRRAQYF
. . TRBJ1-4 TRBV6-5 TGTGCCAGCAGTCCGCGGGGCAGGGTTCCTGAAAAACTGTTTTTT CASSPRGRVPEKLFF
TRBD2 . TRBJ2-1 TRBV10-3 TGTGCCATCAGTGGGAAAGCGGGACTAGTAACCCATGAGCAGTTCTTC CAISGKAGLVTHEQFF
. few TRBJ1-3 TRBV15 TGTGCCACCAGCAGAGGACGGAACTCTGGAAACACCATATATTTT CATSRGRNSGNTIYF
. . TRBJ1-2 TRBV4-1 TGCGCCAGCAGCCAAGATATCCCGACCCGGGTTGGCTACACCTTC CASSQDIPTRVGYTF
TRBD1 . TRBJ1-6 TRBV30 TGTGCCTGGAGTGTACAGGGGTCCTATAATTCACCCCTCCACTTT CAWSVQGSYNSPLHF
. . TRBJ1-4 TRBV4-1 TGCGCCAGCAGCCAAATTCCGTTCGGAGAAAAACTGTTTTTT CASSQIPFGEKLFF
. . TRBJ1-6 TRBV5-5 TGTGCCAGCACCGGGATGCTAAATTCACCCCTCCACTTT CASTGMLNSPLHF
. few TRBJ1-1 TRBV9 TGTGCCAGCAGCGTCGGACAGATGAACACTGAAGCTTTCTTT CASSVGQMNTEAFF
. once TRBJ2-3 TRBV2 TGTGCCAGCAAGATGATGGTGACAGATACGCAGTATTTT CASKMMVTDTQYF
. . TRBJ1-1 TRBV30 TGTGCCTGGAGTGGGTATTTGAACACTGAAGCTTTCTTT CAWSGYLNTEAFF
. . TRBJ2-7 TRBV2 TGTGCCAGCCGCAGGATGCGGAACTCCTACGAGCAGTACTTC CASRRMRNSYEQYF
. . TRBJ1-2 TRBV27 TGTGCCAGCAGTTTATCGAGCAGGCATCCCCGCTATGGCTACACCTTC CASSLSSRHPRYGYTF
. once TRBJ1-5 TRBV18 TGTGCCAGCTCACCCCTCCGGGCCCCAAATCAGCCCCAGCATTTT CASSPLRAPNQPQHF
. . TRBJ1-1 TRBV5-1 TGCGCCAGCAGCGATGGCGCGGGGCGCACTGAAGCTTTCTTT CASSDGAGRTEAFF
. . TRBJ2-3 TRBV30 TGTGCCGGGGAGGGGGGATCTAGCACAGATACGCAGTATTTT CAGEGGSSTDTQYF
TRBD2 . TRBJ2-3 TRBV7-9 TGTGCCAGCAGCTCGCCCGCTAGCGGGGGCACAGATACGCAGTATTTT CASSSPASGGTDTQYF
. . TRBJ1-5 TRBV7-6 TGTGCCAGCAGCGTAGGGGGGCCCGGTCAGCCCCAGCATTTT CASSVGGPGQPQHF
. . TRBJ1-1 TRBV5-3 TGTGCCAGAAGCTTGGTTTTTCGGGGGCTTTTCACTGAAGCTTTCTTT CARSLVFRGLFTEAFF
. . TRBJ2-2 TRBV11-3 TGTGCCAGCAGCTACAATAGGGGGGGTGCCGGGGAGCTGTTTTTT CASSYNRGGAGELFF
. . TRBJ2-2 TRBV4-2 TGTGCCAGCAGCCATCGTCACAGAGATTCCGGGGAGCTGTTTTTT CASSHRHRDSGELFF
. . TRBJ2-1 TRBV13 TGTGCCAGCAGCTCTAGCCGATCTCACTACAATGAGCAGTTCTTC CASSSSRSHYNEQFF
TRBD1 . TRBJ1-3 TRBV15 TGTGCCACCAGCACAAGGGACAGCGTAAACACCATATATTTT CATSTRDSVNTIYF
TRBD1 . TRBJ2-5 TRBV19 TGTGCCAGTAGTGTCCAGGGGGCTCGGGAGACCCAGTACTTC CASSVQGARETQYF
. . TRBJ2-1 TRBV5-8 TGTGCCAGCAGTTTCCGACAGGTAATGGGTCGACTAAGTGAGCAGTTCTTC CASSFRQVMGRLSEQFF
. . TRBJ1-1 TRBV5-1 TGCGCCAGCGCCGGGAACACTGAAGCTTTCTTT CASAGNTEAFF
. . TRBJ2-3 TRBV2 TGTGCCAGCAGGGGAGGGGGGGGCCGGACAGATACGCAGTATTTT CASRGGGGRTDTQYF
. . TRBJ2-7 TRBV30 TGTGCCTGGAGTGTACGTGGGGGAATTGGGCAGTACTTC CAWSVRGGIGQYF
. . TRBJ2-2 TRBV5-4 TGTGCCAGCAGCTTGGGCGGCGGGGGCAATTACCCCGGGGAGCTGTTTTTT CASSLGGGGNYPGELFF
TRBD1 . TRBJ2-7 TRBV10-1 TGCGCCAGCAGTGATCCTGGGACAGGGGGCCGCGAGCAGTACTTC CASSDPGTGGREQYF
. . TRBJ1-2 TRBV27 TGTGCCAGCAGTTTCCAGGGGAACTATGGCTACACCTTC CASSFQGNYGYTF
. . TRBJ1-5 TRBV9 TGTGCCAGCAGCGTAGGAATCGCCCGGGAGCCCCAGCATTTT CASSVGIAREPQHF
. . TRBJ1-1 TRBV29-1 TGCAGCGTTGATCCGGAGAACACTGAAGCTTTCTTT CSVDPENTEAFF
. . TRBJ2-5 TRBV11-2 TGTGCCAGCAGCTTAGGGTACCAAGAGACCCAGTACTTC CASSLGYQETQYF
. . TRBJ2-5 TRBV5-1 TGCGCCAGCAGCGGGGGCGGGTTAGCTCAAGAGACCCAGTACTTC CASSGGGLAQETQYF
TRBD1 . TRBJ2-7 TRBV7-9 TGTGCCAGCAGCTCGATACAGGGGCGAGGGGAGCAGTACTTC CASSSIQGRGEQYF
TRBD2 once TRBJ2-7 TRBV6-1 TGTGCCAGCAGTGCCGGACTAGCGGCAACCTACGAGCAGTACTTC CASSAGLAATYEQYF
. . TRBJ2-7 TRBV5-1 TGCGCCAGCAGCTCCTGGAAAAGCTCCTACGAGCAGTACTTC CASSSWKSSYEQYF
. . TRBJ1-6 TRBV27 TGTGCCAGCAGGCGGGTAACAGGGTTCGCCTATAATTCACCCCTCCACTTT CASRRVTGFAYNSPLHF
TRBD1 . TRBJ1-6 TRBV6-5 TGTGCCAGCAGGTACTACCGCGGGACAGTAGCTTCACCCCTCCACTTT CASRYYRGTVASPLHF
TRBD2 . TRBJ2-7 TRBV18 TGTGCCAGCTCACCCACGGGGAGGGCCTACGAGCAGTACTTC CASSPTGRAYEQYF
. . TRBJ2-7 TRBV10-2 TGCGCCAGCAGGAGGCTTGGGGGGACAGCCACCTACGAGCAGTACTTC CASRRLGGTATYEQYF
TRBD2 . TRBJ2-3 TRBV7-6 TGTGCCAGCAGCCCTCAAGCGGGGAGCACAGATACGCAGTATTTT CASSPQAGSTDTQYF
. few TRBJ1-2 TRBV5-1 TGCGCCAGCAGCTTGGGCAGTAAGGGGGGCAGAGATGATGGCTACACCTTC CASSLGSKGGRDDGYTF
. . TRBJ2-7 TRBV25-1 TGTGCCAGCAGTCCCGACTGGGGGGCCGGCAACGAGCAGTACTTC CASSPDWGAGNEQYF
. . TRBJ2-5 TRBV5-1 TGCGCCAGCAGCTTGTATTCACAGTACGAGACCCAGTACTTC CASSLYSQYETQYF
TRBD2 . TRBJ2-3 TRBV7-3 TGTGCCAGCAGCCCCCAGGGACTAGCGGGTGTCACAGATACGCAGTATTTT CASSPQGLAGVTDTQYF
. . TRBJ2-1 TRBV11-2 TGTGCCAGCAGCTTAGGCAGGGAGTATGGGGACAATGAGCAGTTCTTC CASSLGREYGDNEQFF
. . TRBJ2-7 TRBV15 TGTGCCACCAGCAGGGGAGACGAAAATTCCTACGAGCAGTACTTC CATSRGDENSYEQYF
. few TRBJ2-1 TRBV2 TGTGCCAGCAGTGCCCGGAATGAGCAGTTCTTC CASSARNEQFF
TRBD1 . TRBJ1-2 TRBV5-6 TGTGCCAGCACCCCGGGACAGGGGTACTATGGCTACACCTTC CASTPGQGYYGYTF
. . TRBJ1-5 TRBV4-1 TGCGCCAGCAGCCAAAGCGGGGTGAGGGGCAATCAGCCCCAGCATTTT CASSQSGVRGNQPQHF